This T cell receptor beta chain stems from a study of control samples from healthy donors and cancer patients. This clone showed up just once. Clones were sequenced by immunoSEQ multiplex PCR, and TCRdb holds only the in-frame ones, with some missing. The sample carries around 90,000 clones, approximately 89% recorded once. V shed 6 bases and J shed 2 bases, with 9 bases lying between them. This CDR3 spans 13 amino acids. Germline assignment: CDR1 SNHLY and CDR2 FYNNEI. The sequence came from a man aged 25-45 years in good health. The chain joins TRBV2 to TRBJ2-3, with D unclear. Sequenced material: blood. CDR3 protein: CASRYDNTDTQYF. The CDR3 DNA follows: TGTGCCAGCAGATATGATAACACAGATACGCAGTATTTT.